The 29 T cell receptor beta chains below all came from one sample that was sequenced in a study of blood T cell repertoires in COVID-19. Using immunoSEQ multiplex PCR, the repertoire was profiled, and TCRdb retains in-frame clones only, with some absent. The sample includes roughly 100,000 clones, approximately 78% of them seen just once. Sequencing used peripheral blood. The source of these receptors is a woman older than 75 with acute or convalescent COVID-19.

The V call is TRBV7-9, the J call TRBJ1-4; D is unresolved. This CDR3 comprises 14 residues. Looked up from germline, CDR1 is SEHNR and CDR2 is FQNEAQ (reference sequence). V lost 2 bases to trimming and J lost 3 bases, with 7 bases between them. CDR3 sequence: CASSLTASNEKLFF. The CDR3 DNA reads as TGTGCCAGCAGCTTAACCGCGTCTAATGAAAAACTGTTTTTT.

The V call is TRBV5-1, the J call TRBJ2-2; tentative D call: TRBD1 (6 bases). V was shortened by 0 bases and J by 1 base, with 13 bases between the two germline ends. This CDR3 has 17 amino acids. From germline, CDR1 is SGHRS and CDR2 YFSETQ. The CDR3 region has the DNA TGCGCCAGCAGCTTGGGGACCGGGACAAAGAACACCGGGGAGCTGTTTTTT. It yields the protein CASSLGTGTKNTGELFF.

The CDR3 loop is CASSLFPPGPGDIQYF. In DNA form, the CDR3 reads TGTGCCAGCAGCCTATTTCCCCCGGGACCAGGGGACATTCAGTACTTC. The chain carries TRBV3-1 (or the pseudogene TRBV3-2) and TRBJ2-4, with D possibly being TRBD1 (6 bases). There are 16 residues in the CDR3. Germline-derived CDR1 and CDR2 are LGHDT and YNNKEL (reference sequence). Deletions cut 4 bases from V and 8 bases from J, with 21 bases between.

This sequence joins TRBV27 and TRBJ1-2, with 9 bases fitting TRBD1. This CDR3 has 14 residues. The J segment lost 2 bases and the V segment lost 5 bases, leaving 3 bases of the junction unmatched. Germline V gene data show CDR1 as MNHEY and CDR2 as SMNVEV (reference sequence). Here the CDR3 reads CASSRQGGNYGYTF. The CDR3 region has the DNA TGTGCCAGCAGTAGACAGGGGGGAAACTATGGCTACACCTTC.

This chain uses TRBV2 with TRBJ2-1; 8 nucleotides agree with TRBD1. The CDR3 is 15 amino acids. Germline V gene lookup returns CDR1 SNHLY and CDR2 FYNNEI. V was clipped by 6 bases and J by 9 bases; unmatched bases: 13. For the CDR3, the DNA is TGTGCCAGCAGCCCTCGGACAGGGTCAAGCATTGAGCAGTTCTTC. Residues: CASSPRTGSSIEQFF.

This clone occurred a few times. The CDR3 spells CASSLAGLAREQFF. The CDR3 DNA is TGTGCCAGCAGCTTAGCGGGTCTAGCGAGGGAGCAGTTCTTC. V usage is TRBV7-9 and J usage is TRBJ2-1, with D possibly TRBD2 on 6 matching bases. Per the germline V gene, CDR1 is SEHNR and CDR2 is FQNEAQ (reference sequence). Trimming removed 0 bases at V and 10 bases at J, with 13 bases between. CDR3 length: 14 amino acids.

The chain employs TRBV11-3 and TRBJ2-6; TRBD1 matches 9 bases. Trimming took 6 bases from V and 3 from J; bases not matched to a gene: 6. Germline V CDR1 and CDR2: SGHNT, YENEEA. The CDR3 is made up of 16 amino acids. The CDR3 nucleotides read TGTGCCAGCAGTATACAGGGGGCGCTTGGGGCCAACGTCCTGACTTTC. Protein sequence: CASSIQGALGANVLTF.

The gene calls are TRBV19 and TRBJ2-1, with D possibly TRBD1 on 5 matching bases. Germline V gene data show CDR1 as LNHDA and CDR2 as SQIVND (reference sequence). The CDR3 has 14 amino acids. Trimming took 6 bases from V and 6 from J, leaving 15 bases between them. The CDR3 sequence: CASSSPRGRNEQFF. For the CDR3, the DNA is TGTGCCAGTAGCTCCCCTAGGGGCCGCAATGAGCAGTTCTTC. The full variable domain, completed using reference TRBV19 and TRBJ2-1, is DGGITQSPKYLFRKEGQNVTLSCEQNLNHDAMYWYRQDPGQGLRLIYYSQIVNDFQKGDIAEGYSVSREKKESFPLTVTSAQKNPTAFYLCASSSPRGRNEQFFGPGTRLTVL.

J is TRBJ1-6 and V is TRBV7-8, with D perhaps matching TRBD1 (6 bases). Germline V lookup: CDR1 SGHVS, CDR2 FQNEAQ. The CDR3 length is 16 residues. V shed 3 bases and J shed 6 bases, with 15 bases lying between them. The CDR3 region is CASSFRGEGVNSPLHF. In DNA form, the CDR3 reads TGTGCCAGCAGCTTTAGAGGGGAGGGGGTTAATTCACCCCTCCACTTT.

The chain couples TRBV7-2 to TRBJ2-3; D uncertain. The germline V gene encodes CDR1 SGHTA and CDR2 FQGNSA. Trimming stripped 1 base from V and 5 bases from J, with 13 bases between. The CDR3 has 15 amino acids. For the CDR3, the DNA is TGTGCCAGCAGCTTAGTAAACTCCGCGCTAGATACGCAGTATTTT. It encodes CASSLVNSALDTQYF.

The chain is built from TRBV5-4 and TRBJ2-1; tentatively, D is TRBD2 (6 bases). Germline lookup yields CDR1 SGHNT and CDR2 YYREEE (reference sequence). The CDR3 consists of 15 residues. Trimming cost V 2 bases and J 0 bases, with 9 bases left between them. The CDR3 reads CASSFGGSSYNEQFF. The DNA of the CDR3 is TGTGCCAGCAGCTTCGGGGGTTCCTCCTACAATGAGCAGTTCTTC.

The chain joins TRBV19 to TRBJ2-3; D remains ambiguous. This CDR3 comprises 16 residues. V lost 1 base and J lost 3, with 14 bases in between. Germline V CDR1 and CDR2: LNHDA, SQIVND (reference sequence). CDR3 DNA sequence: TGTGCCAGTAGTATAGGTCGACTGCACTTAACAGATACGCAGTATTTT. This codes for CASSIGRLHLTDTQYF. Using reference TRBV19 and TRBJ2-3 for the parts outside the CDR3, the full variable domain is DGGITQSPKYLFRKEGQNVTLSCEQNLNHDAMYWYRQDPGQGLRLIYYSQIVNDFQKGDIAEGYSVSREKKESFPLTVTSAQKNPTAFYLCASSIGRLHLTDTQYFGPGTRLTVL.

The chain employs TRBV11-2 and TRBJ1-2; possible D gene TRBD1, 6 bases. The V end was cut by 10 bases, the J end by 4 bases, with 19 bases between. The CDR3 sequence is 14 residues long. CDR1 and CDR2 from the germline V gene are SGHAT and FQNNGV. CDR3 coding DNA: TGTGCCATAGGCAATGGGGGCAGCGGCTATGGCTACACCTTC. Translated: CAIGNGGSGYGYTF.

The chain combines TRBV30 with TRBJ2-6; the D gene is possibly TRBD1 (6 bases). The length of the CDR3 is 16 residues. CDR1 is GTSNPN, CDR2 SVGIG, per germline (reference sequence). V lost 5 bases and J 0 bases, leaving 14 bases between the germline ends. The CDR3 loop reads CAWADRLYSGANVLTF. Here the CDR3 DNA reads TGTGCCTGGGCCGACAGGTTATACTCTGGGGCCAACGTCCTGACTTTC.

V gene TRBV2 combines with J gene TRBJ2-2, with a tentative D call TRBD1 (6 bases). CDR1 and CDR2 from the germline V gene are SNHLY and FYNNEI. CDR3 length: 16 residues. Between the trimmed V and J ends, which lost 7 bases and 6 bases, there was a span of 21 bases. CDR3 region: CASNKEAGVEAGELFF. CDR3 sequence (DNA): TGTGCCAGCAACAAGGAGGCAGGGGTGGAGGCCGGGGAGCTGTTTTTT.

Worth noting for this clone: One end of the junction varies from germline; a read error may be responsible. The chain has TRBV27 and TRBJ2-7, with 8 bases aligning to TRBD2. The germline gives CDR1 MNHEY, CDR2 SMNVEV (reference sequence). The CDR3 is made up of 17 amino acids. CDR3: CASSSSGRRELSCEQYF. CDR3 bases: TGTGCCAGCAGTTCTAGCGGGCGTCGAGAATTATCCTGCGAGCAGTACTTC.

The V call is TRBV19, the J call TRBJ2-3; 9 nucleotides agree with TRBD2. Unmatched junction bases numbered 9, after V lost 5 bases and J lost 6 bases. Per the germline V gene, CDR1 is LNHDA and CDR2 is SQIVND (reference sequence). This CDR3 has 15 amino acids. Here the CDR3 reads CASSARSGRGDTQYF. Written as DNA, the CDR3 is TGTGCCAGTAGTGCCCGTAGCGGGAGAGGTGATACGCAGTATTTT.

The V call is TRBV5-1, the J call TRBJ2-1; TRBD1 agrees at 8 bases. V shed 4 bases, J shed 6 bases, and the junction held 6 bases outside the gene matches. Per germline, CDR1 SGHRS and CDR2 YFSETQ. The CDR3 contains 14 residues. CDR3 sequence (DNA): TGCGCCAGCAGCCACCAGACAGGGGCCAATGAGCAGTTCTTC. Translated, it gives CASSHQTGANEQFF.

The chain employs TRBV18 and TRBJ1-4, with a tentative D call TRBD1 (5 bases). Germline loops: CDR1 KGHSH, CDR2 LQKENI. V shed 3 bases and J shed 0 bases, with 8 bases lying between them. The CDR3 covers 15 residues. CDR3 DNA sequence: TGTGCCAGCTCACCCCAGGGTGCAACTAATGAAAAACTGTTTTTT. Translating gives CASSPQGATNEKLFF.

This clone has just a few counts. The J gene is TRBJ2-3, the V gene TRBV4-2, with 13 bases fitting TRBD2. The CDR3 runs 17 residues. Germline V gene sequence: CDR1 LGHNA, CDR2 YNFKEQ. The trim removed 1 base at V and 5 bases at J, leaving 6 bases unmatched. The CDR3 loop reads CASSQAGLAGAIDTQYF. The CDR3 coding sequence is TGTGCCAGCAGCCAAGCCGGACTAGCGGGAGCGATAGATACGCAGTATTTT.

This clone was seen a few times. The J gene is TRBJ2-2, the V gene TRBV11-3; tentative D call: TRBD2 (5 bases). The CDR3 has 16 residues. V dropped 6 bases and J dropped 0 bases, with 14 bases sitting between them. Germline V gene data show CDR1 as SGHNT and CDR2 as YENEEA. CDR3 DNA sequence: TGTGCCAGCAGGGTTTTCGGAGCGGCGAACACCGGGGAGCTGTTTTTT. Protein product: CASRVFGAANTGELFF.

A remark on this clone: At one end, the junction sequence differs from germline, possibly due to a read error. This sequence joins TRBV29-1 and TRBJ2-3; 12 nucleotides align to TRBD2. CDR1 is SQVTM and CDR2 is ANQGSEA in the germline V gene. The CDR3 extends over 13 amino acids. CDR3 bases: TGCAGCGCGGGACTAGCGGGCACGGATACGCAGTATTTT. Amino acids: CSAGLAGTDTQYF.

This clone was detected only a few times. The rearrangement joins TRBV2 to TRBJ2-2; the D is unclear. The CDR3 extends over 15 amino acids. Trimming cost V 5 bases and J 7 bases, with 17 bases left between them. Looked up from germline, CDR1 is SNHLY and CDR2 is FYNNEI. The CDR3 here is CASSPGQAPGGELFF. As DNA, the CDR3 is TGTGCCAGCAGTCCTGGGCAGGCCCCCGGCGGGGAGCTGTTTTTT.

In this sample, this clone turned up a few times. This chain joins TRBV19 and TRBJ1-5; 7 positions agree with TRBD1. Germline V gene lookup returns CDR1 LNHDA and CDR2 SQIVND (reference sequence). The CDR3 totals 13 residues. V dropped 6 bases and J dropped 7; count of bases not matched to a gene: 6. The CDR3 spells CASSPQGPQPQHF. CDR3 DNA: TGTGCCAGTAGCCCACAGGGGCCCCAGCCCCAGCATTTT.

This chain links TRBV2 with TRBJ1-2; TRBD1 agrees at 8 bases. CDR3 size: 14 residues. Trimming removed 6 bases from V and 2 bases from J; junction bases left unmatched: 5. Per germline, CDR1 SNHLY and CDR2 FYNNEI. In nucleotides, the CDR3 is TGTGCCAGCAGAGGGGACAGGTCGAACTATGGCTACACCTTC. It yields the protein CASRGDRSNYGYTF. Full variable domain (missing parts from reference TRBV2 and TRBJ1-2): EPEVTQTPSHQVTQMGQEVILRCVPISNHLYFYWYRQILGQKVEFLVSFYNNEISEKSEIFDDQFSVERPDGSNFTLKIRSTKLEDSAMYFCASRGDRSNYGYTFGSGTRLTVV.

CDR3 bases: TGTGCCATCAGTGAGTCAGGAGCGGGAGGATCCTACAATGAGCAGTTCTTC. It codes for CAISESGAGGSYNEQFF. The J gene is TRBJ2-1, the V gene TRBV10-3; TRBD2 aligns across 9 bases. Unmatched junction bases numbered 4, after V lost 0 bases and J lost 1 base. This CDR3 spans 17 amino acids. Germline V gene lookup returns CDR1 ENHRY and CDR2 SYGVKD.

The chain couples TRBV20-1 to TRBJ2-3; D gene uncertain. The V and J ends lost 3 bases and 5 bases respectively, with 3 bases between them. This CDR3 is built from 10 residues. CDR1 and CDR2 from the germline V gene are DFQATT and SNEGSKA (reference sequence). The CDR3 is CSASLDTQYF. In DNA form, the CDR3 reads TGCAGTGCTAGCCTAGATACGCAGTATTTT.

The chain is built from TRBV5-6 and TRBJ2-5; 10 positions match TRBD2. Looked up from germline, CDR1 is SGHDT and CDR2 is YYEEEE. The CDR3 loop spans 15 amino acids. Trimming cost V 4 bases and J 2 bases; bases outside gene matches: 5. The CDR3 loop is CASSVLLAGQETQYF. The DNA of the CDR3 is TGTGCCAGCAGCGTTCTACTAGCGGGACAAGAGACCCAGTACTTC.

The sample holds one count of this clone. CDR3 sequence reads: CAWKLAGNTGELFF. The CDR3 DNA is TGTGCCTGGAAACTAGCGGGGAACACCGGGGAGCTGTTTTTT. The chain carries TRBV30 and TRBJ2-2; 9 bases match TRBD2. The CDR3 runs to 14 residues. V lost 4 bases, J lost 1 base, and 1 base stayed unmatched. Germline lookup yields CDR1 GTSNPN and CDR2 SVGIG (reference sequence).